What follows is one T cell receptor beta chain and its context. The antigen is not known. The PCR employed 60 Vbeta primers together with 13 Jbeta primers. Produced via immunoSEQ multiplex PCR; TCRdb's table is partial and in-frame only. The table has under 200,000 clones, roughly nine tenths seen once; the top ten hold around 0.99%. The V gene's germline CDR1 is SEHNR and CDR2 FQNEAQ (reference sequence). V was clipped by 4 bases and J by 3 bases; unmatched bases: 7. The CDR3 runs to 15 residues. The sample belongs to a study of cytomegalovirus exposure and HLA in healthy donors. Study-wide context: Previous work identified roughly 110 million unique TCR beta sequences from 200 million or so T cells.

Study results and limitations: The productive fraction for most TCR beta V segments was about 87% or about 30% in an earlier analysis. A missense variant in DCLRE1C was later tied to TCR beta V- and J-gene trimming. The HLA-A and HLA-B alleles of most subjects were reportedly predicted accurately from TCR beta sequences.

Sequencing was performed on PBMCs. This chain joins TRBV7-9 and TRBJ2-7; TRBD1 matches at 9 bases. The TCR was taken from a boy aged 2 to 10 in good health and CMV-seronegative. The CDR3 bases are TGTGCCAGCAGCTCGGCGGGACAGGGATACTACGAGCAGTACTTC. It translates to CASSSAGQGYYEQYF.